These 26 T cell receptor beta chains share one sample of origin, sequenced in a study of shared clonotypes between healthy human individuals. The data were produced by immunoSEQ multiplex PCR, yet TCRdb's version contains in-frame clones alone and is incomplete. The profile shows about 1 million clones, 75% of them singletons. Material: memory CD4+ T cells sorted from blood. The subset is: CD45RA-negative fraction. The receptors originated from a man aged 18-30 years in good health.

The rearrangement joins TRBV7-2 to TRBJ2-3; D might be TRBD1 or TRBD2, each matching 5 bases. The V gene's germline CDR1 is SGHTA and CDR2 FQGNSA. The CDR3 consists of 12 residues. Deletions cut 5 bases from V and 12 bases from J, with 15 bases between. The CDR3 DNA is TGTGCCAGCAGCACCGCCGGGACCCTCCAGTATTTT. Its translation is CASSTAGTLQYF.

The rearrangement links TRBV5-1 to TRBJ2-7; maybe TRBD2 (7 bases). Trimming took 4 bases from V and 6 from J, leaving 20 bases between them. Germline assignment: CDR1 SGHRS and CDR2 YFSETQ. The CDR3 is 15 amino acids. The CDR3 here is CASSLLGGGQSEQYF. The CDR3, as DNA: TGCGCCAGCAGCCTATTGGGAGGGGGGCAAAGCGAGCAGTACTTC.

The chain uses TRBV7-3 and TRBJ2-2, with 7 bases that match TRBD1. Trimming took 5 bases from V and 3 from J; bases not matched to a gene: 6. The V gene's germline CDR1 is SGHTA and CDR2 FQGTGA. CDR3 length: 15 amino acids. The CDR3 protein is CASSVSGQDTGELFF. CDR3 bases: TGTGCCAGCAGCGTCTCCGGACAGGACACCGGGGAGCTGTTTTTT.

The chain couples TRBV9 to TRBJ2-6, with D uncertain. The germline V gene encodes CDR1 SGDLS and CDR2 YYNGEE. The CDR3 contains 17 residues. The V end was cut by 9 bases, the J end by 0 bases, with 19 bases between. CDR3 loop: CAIPGPHQVSGANVLTF. The CDR3 DNA sequence: TGTGCCATACCCGGGCCACACCAAGTCTCTGGGGCCAACGTCCTGACTTTC.

This clone occurred a few times. The V gene is TRBV4-3, the J gene TRBJ2-7; tentative D call: TRBD2 (6 bases). The V and J ends lost 4 bases and 6 bases respectively, with 22 bases between them. Germline loops: CDR1 LGHNA, CDR2 YSLEER. The CDR3 has 16 amino acids. CDR3 DNA sequence: TGCGCCAGCAGCCGGGGTGGGGCGGGACTGGCCATCGAGCAGTACTTC. It translates to CASSRGGAGLAIEQYF.

Remarks on this clone: This specimen includes other DNA sequences encoding the same CDR3. This sequence joins TRBV7-8 and TRBJ2-7, with D maybe TRBD1 (6 bases). The germline gives CDR1 SGHVS, CDR2 FQNEAQ. The CDR3 contains 12 residues. V was clipped by 3 bases and J by 6 bases, with 9 bases between them. This chain's CDR3 is CASSFVRGEQYF. In nucleotides, the CDR3 is TGTGCCAGCAGCTTCGTCAGGGGCGAGCAGTACTTC.

This chain joins TRBV4-1 and TRBJ2-7, with 8 bases lining up with TRBD1. Germline V gene data show CDR1 as MGHRA and CDR2 as YSYEKL. V lost 3 bases to trimming and J lost 3 bases; unmatched junction nucleotides: 7. This CDR3 has 15 residues. The CDR3 here is CASSHPGTGNYEQYF. Written as DNA, the CDR3 is TGCGCCAGCAGCCATCCCGGGACAGGAAACTACGAGCAGTACTTC.

The chain has TRBV5-1 and TRBJ2-5, with TRBD2 identical over 12 bases. Germline trimming cut 4 bases from V and 5 bases from J; bases unmatched to any gene: 9. The CDR3 loop spans 16 amino acids. Looked up from germline, CDR1 is SGHRS and CDR2 is YFSETQ. The CDR3 DNA reads as TGCGCCAGCAGCAACCTAGCGGGGGGGCCCGGTGAGACCCAGTACTTC. As protein: CASSNLAGGPGETQYF.

The rearrangement joins TRBV29-1 to TRBJ2-5, with D uncertain. The CDR3 is 10 amino acids. The germline CDR1 and CDR2 sequences are SQVTM and ANQGSEA. Trimming pared 1 base from V and 9 bases from J, leaving 6 bases between. The CDR3 region is CSVEAPAQYF. CDR3 DNA: TGCAGCGTTGAAGCGCCCGCCCAGTACTTC.

This clone was observed many times. The chain combines TRBV5-6 with TRBJ1-1; 9 bases agree with TRBD1. Per the germline V gene, CDR1 is SGHDT and CDR2 is YYEEEE. This CDR3 has 14 amino acids. J gave up 1 base and V 4 bases, and 2 bases lay outside the gene matches. The CDR3 region has the DNA TGTGCCAGCAGCAGGGGACAGGGGAACACTGAAGCTTTCTTT. It codes for CASSRGQGNTEAFF.

This rearrangement joins TRBV11-2 to TRBJ2-1; 8 positions match TRBD1. The CDR3 loop spans 15 amino acids. The V gene end was trimmed by 4 bases and the J gene end by 4 bases; junction bases not matched to a gene: 6. Germline CDR1 and CDR2: SGHAT and FQNNGV. CDR3 nucleotides: TGTGCCAGCAGCTCAGGGGACAGGCCTTACAATGAGCAGTTCTTC. Amino acids: CASSSGDRPYNEQFF.

This clone appeared a few times. The V call is TRBV5-6, the J call TRBJ2-5, with D perhaps being TRBD1 or TRBD2 (6 bases each). Trimming pared 0 bases from V and 3 bases from J, leaving 12 bases between. Germline V gives CDR1 SGHDT, CDR2 YYEEEE. CDR3 length: 15 residues. In DNA form, the CDR3 reads TGTGCCAGCAGCTTGGTCGGGGGCGGGGAAGAGACCCAGTACTTC. Amino acid sequence: CASSLVGGGEETQYF.

The genes are TRBV6-1 and TRBJ2-7, with 12 nucleotides matching TRBD2. The CDR3 is 15 residues long. V shed 7 bases and J 7 bases; nucleotides not matched to a gene: 11. In germline, CDR1 is MNHNS, CDR2 SASEGT. CDR3 DNA: TGTGCCAGCAAGACTCCGGGACTAGCGGGCTTGGAGCAGTACTTC. Translation: CASKTPGLAGLEQYF.

The rearrangement joins TRBV25-1 to TRBJ1-1; D is ambiguous. There are 16 residues in the CDR3. The V gene lost 1 base and the J gene lost 0 bases, with 12 bases spanning the gap. CDR1 and CDR2 (germline): MGHDK, SYGVNS. CDR3 in amino acids: CASSESSATMNTEAFF. In nucleotides, the CDR3 is TGTGCCAGCAGTGAATCGTCGGCTACCATGAACACTGAAGCTTTCTTT.

This chain joins TRBV5-1 and TRBJ1-5; D is perhaps TRBD1 (5 bases). The CDR3 contains 15 residues. Germline CDR1 reads SGHRS; CDR2 reads YFSETQ. V was trimmed by 0 bases and J by 9 bases, leaving 16 bases between them. Written as DNA, the CDR3 is TGCGCCAGCAGCTTGGCGCCCATGGGGACGGGGCCCCAGCATTTT. Residues: CASSLAPMGTGPQHF.

In this sample, this clone turned up once. The genes are TRBV5-1 and TRBJ1-5; no clear D. The CDR3 is 16 residues long. Germline V gives CDR1 SGHRS, CDR2 YFSETQ. The germline V and J ends were trimmed by 0 bases and 0 bases, with 10 bases remaining between them. The DNA of the CDR3 is TGCGCCAGCAGCTTGGAGGGCAGCAATAGCAATCAGCCCCAGCATTTT. It translates to CASSLEGSNSNQPQHF.

This chain links TRBV7-2 with TRBJ1-3; D ambiguous. The CDR3 has 15 amino acids. Germline V lookup: CDR1 SGHTA, CDR2 FQGNSA. V was shortened by 1 base and J by 0 bases, with 7 bases between the two germline ends. The CDR3 spells CASSLEIISGNTIYF. The CDR3 nucleotides are TGTGCCAGCAGCTTAGAGATCATCTCTGGAAACACCATATATTTT.

This clone was detected a few times. This rearrangement joins TRBV19 to TRBJ1-6, with TRBD1 as a possible D gene (5 bases). Germline V gives CDR1 LNHDA, CDR2 SQIVND (reference sequence). The CDR3 sequence is 15 residues long. The ends were cut back, 9 bases at V and 7 bases at J, with 19 bases in the middle. CDR3 sequence reads: CARTQVGGRNSPLHF. The CDR3 region has the DNA TGTGCCAGGACACAGGTGGGGGGTAGAAATTCACCCCTCCACTTT.

The chain employs TRBV11-2 and TRBJ2-3; maybe TRBD1 (5 bases). The CDR3 has 16 amino acids. Germline V gene lookup returns CDR1 SGHAT and CDR2 FQNNGV. Between the trimmed V and J ends, which lost 0 bases and 3 bases, there was a span of 13 bases. DNA of the CDR3: TGTGCCAGCAGCTTAGACCCAGGGTTGTTGACAGATACGCAGTATTTT. Encoded protein: CASSLDPGLLTDTQYF.

The chain is built from TRBV7-2 and TRBJ2-1, with 9 bases matching TRBD2. The V and J ends lost 5 bases and 8 bases, in that order; junction bases with no gene match: 10. Germline lookup yields CDR1 SGHTA and CDR2 FQGNSA. The CDR3 is made up of 15 amino acids. The DNA of the CDR3 is TGTGCCAGCAGCGTTGGGGCTAGCGGGGTCGATGAGCAGTTCTTC. This sequence encodes CASSVGASGVDEQFF.

The chain combines TRBV11-2 with TRBJ1-3; no clear D. Per germline, CDR1 SGHAT and CDR2 FQNNGV. The CDR3 is 17 residues long. V lost 0 bases and J 0 bases, leaving 12 bases between the germline ends. The CDR3 DNA follows: TGTGCCAGCAGCTTAGAAGGTTTCAGACTCTCTGGAAACACCATATATTTT. It codes for CASSLEGFRLSGNTIYF.

The J gene is TRBJ1-2, the V gene TRBV28; D gene uncertain. The V gene's germline CDR1 is MDHEN and CDR2 SYDVKM. With 5 bases removed from V and 6 bases from J, the gap between germline ends came to 13 bases. The length of the CDR3 is 13 residues. Written as DNA, the CDR3 is TGTGCCAGCAGTCCCGGGAACCGGGATGGCTACACCTTC. Translation: CASSPGNRDGYTF.

This clone was observed at least ten times. The chain uses TRBV6-1 and TRBJ2-7, with TRBD2 as a possible D gene (5 bases). V was pared by 8 bases and J by 1 base, with 12 bases between. The CDR3 spans 13 residues. Germline V gene lookup returns CDR1 MNHNS and CDR2 SASEGT. The CDR3 spells CASAREFSYEQYF. CDR3 sequence (DNA): TGTGCCAGCGCCCGGGAATTTTCCTACGAGCAGTACTTC.

V and J are TRBV2 and TRBJ2-7; D unresolved. The length of the CDR3 is 12 residues. V shed 7 bases and J shed 3 bases, with 10 bases lying between them. The germline gives CDR1 SNHLY, CDR2 FYNNEI. CDR3 bases: TGTGCCAGCACTCAGGCCGGCTACGAGCAGTACTTC. Residues: CASTQAGYEQYF.

V usage is TRBV7-2 and J usage is TRBJ2-1; a possible D gene is TRBD1 (5 bases). The V and J ends lost 5 bases and 6 bases respectively, with 11 bases between them. Germline CDR1 and CDR2: SGHTA and FQGNSA. This CDR3 spans 13 amino acids. Written as DNA, the CDR3 is TGTGCCAGCAGCACACGGACACTCAATGAGCAGTTCTTC. It is translated as CASSTRTLNEQFF.

The rearrangement uses TRBV7-2 and TRBJ1-3; D is uncertain. Germline V lookup: CDR1 SGHTA, CDR2 FQGNSA. V lost 6 bases and J lost 0, with 18 bases in between. This CDR3 has 17 residues. The CDR3 reads CASSPESLTFSGNTIYF. The CDR3 coding sequence is TGTGCCAGCAGTCCCGAGAGCCTTACTTTCTCTGGAAACACCATATATTTT.